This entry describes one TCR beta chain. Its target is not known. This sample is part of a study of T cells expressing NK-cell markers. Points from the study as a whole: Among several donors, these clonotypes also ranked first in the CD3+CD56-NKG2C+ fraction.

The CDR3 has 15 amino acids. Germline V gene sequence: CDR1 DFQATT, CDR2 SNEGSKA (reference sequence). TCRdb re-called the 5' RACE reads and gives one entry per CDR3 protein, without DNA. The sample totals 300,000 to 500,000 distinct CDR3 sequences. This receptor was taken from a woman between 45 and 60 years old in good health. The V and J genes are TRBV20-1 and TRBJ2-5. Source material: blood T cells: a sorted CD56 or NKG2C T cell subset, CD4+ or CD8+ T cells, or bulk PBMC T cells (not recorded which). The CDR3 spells CSARDPQRLQETQYF.